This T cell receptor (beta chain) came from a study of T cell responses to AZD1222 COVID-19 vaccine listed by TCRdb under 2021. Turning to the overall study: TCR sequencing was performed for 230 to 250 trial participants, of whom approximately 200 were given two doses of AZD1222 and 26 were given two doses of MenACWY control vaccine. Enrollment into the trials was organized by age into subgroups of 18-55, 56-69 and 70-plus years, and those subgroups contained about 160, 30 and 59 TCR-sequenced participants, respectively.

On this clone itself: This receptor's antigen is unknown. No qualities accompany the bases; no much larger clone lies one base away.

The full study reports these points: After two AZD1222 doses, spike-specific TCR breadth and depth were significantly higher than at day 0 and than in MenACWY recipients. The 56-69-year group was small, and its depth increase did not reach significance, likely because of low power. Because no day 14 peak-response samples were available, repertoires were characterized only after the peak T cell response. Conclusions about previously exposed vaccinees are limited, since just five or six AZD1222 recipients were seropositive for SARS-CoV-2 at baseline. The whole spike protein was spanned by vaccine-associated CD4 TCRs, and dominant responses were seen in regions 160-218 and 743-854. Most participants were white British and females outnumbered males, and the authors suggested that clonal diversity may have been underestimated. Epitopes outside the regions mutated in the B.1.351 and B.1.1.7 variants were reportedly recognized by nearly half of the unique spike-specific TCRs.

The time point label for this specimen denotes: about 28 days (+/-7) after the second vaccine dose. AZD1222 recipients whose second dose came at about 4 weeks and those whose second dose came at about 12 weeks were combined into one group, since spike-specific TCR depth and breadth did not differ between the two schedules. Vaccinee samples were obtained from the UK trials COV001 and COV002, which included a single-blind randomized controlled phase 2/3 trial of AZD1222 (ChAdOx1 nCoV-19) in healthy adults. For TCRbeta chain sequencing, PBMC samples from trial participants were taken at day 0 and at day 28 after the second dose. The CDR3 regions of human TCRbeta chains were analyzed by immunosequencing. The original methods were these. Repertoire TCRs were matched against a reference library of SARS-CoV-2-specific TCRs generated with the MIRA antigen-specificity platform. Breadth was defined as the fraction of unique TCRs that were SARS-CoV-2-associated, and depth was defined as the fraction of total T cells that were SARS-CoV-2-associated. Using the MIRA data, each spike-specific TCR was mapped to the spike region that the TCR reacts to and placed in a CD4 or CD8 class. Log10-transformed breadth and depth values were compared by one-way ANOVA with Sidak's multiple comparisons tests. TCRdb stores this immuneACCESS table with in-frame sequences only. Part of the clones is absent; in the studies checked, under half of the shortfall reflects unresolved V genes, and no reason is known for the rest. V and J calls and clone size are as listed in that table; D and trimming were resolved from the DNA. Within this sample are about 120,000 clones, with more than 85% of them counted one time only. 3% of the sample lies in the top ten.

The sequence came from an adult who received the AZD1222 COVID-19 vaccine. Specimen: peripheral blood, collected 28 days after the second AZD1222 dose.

The CDR3 has the sequence CSAKRGIGYTF. Here is the DNA: TGCAGTGCTAAGCGGGGGATTGGCTACACCTTC. The chain employs TRBV20-1 and TRBJ1-2; TRBD1 is possibly the D segment (5 matching bases). There are 11 amino acids in the CDR3, from cysteine to phenylalanine inclusive. The kept DNA is CDR3 alone, 33 bases in frame from the first base. Per the germline V gene (reference sequence), DFQATT is the CDR1 and SNEGSKA is the CDR2. V is cut by 4 bases and J by 7 bases, and the space between the germline ends is 10 bases.